Following are 6 T cell receptor beta chains from one sample sequenced in a study of shared clonotypes between healthy human individuals. Assay: immunoSEQ multiplex PCR; the TCRdb copy retains only in-frame clones and omits some. Among 700,000 to 950,000 clones listed, 90% to 97% were seen once. Naive CD8 cells lacked CD45RO and underwent positive selection for CCR7, leaving out terminally differentiated effector memory CD45RA+ cells. The sample was naive CD8+ T cells sorted from blood. Source of these receptors: a man under 40 in good health.

J is TRBJ2-1 and V is TRBV2, with D hard to call. The germline CDR1 and CDR2 sequences are SNHLY and FYNNEI. The CDR3 length is 12 residues. The V end lost 7 bases, the J end lost 6 bases, and 10 bases lay between the germline ends. The CDR3, as DNA: TGTGCCAGCACCGGAAGGGTCAATGAGCAGTTCTTC. Encoded protein: CASTGRVNEQFF.

The chain is built from TRBV11-2 and TRBJ2-2; no definite D call. Trimming removed 3 bases from V and 1 base from J, with 3 bases in between. This CDR3 is 13 amino acids long. Germline V lookup: CDR1 SGHAT, CDR2 FQNNGV. CDR3 in amino acids: CASSFWNTGELFF. For the CDR3, the DNA is TGTGCCAGCAGCTTCTGGAACACCGGGGAGCTGTTTTTT.

The chain has TRBV27 and TRBJ2-1, with 11 positions matching TRBD2. CDR3 size: 15 residues. CDR1 is MNHEY and CDR2 is SMNVEV in the germline V gene (reference sequence). Unmatched junction bases numbered 4, after V lost 2 bases and J lost 7 bases. The CDR3, as DNA: TGTGCCAGCAGTTTACCCCGACTAGCGGGGAATGAGCAGTTCTTC. This gives the protein CASSLPRLAGNEQFF.

This clone was counted a single time. J is TRBJ2-3 and V is TRBV6-5, with TRBD2 as a possible D gene (5 bases). V gave up 5 bases and J gave up 3 bases, with 15 bases separating them. There are 15 residues in the CDR3. Germline lookup yields CDR1 MNHEY and CDR2 SVGAGI. This CDR3 is CASSSTSAGTDTQYF. As DNA, the CDR3 is TGTGCCAGCAGTAGCACTAGTGCCGGGACAGATACGCAGTATTTT.

The chain has TRBV10-3 and TRBJ1-2; perhaps TRBD1 as D (6 bases). V was pared by 6 bases and J by 8 bases, with 16 bases between. This CDR3 region has 13 residues. The germline gives CDR1 ENHRY, CDR2 SYGVKD. CDR3 sequence reads: CAIRDTTGGGYTF. In DNA form, the CDR3 reads TGTGCCATCAGAGATACGACAGGCGGCGGCTACACCTTC.

This clone was seen a single time. V gene TRBV5-6 combines with J gene TRBJ2-7; D perhaps matches TRBD1 (7 bases). V was pared by 6 bases and J by 4 bases, with 11 bases between. Germline CDR1 is SGHDT and CDR2 is YYEEEE. The CDR3 length is 12 residues. DNA of the CDR3: TGTGCCAGCACCCAGGGGGGTTACGAGCAGTACTTC. This gives the protein CASTQGGYEQYF.